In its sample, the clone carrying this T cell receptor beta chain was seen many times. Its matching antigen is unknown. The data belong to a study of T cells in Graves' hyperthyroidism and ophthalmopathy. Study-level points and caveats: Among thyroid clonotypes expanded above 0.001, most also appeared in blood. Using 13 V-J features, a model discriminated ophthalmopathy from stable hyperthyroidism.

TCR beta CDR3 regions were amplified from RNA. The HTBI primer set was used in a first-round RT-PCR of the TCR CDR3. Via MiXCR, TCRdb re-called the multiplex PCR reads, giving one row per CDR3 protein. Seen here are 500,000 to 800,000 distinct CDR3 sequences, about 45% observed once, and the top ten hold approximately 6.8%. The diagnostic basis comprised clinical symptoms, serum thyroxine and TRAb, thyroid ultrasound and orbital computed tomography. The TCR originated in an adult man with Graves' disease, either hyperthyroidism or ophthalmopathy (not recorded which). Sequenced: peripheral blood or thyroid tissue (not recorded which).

Here the CDR3 DNA reads TGTGCCAGCAGCTTCCGTTATACTGAAGCTTTCTTT. It is translated as CASSFRYTEAFF. J is TRBJ1-1 and V is TRBV7-9; D gene ambiguous. Germline assignment: CDR1 SEHNR and CDR2 FQNEAQ (reference sequence). Trimming removed 3 bases from V and 5 bases from J, with 7 bases in between. The CDR3 loop spans 12 amino acids. Variable domain in full (rest from reference TRBV7-9 and TRBJ1-1): DTGVSQNPRHKITKRGQNVTFRCDPISEHNRLYWYRQTLGQGPEFLTYFQNEAQLEKSRLLSDRFSAERPKGSFSTLEIQRTEQGDSAMYLCASSFRYTEAFFGQGTRLTVV.